The 27 T cell receptor beta chains reported below all come from one sample, sequenced in a study of type 1 regulatory T cells. These receptors' targets are unknown. Using its own MiXCR run on the reads, TCRdb lists one record per CDR3 protein. The sample consists of about 62,000 distinct CDR3 sequences, roughly 60% of them appearing once. The sequenced material came from cultured non-Tr1 T cells, either the whole culture or a sorted T cell fraction (not recorded which). These receptors all stem from a human donor in good health.

This rearrangement joins TRBV30 to TRBJ2-6, with D tentatively TRBD1 (6 bases). Trimming took 0 bases from V and 2 from J, leaving 11 bases between them. Germline loops: CDR1 GTSNPN, CDR2 SVGIG (reference sequence). This CDR3 has 16 amino acids. DNA of the CDR3: TGTGCCTGGAGTGTACCGACAGGAACTGGGGCCAACGTCCTGACTTTC. Translating it yields CAWSVPTGTGANVLTF.

This clonotype was counted a single time. The chain joins TRBV12-5 to TRBJ1-5; 8 bases line up with TRBD1. This CDR3 is built from 15 residues. J was trimmed by 2 bases and V by 4 bases; bases with no gene match: 4. Germline CDR1 and CDR2: LGHNT and FRNRAP. The CDR3 loop reads CASGSDREGNQPQHF. The CDR3 coding sequence is TGTGCTAGTGGTTCGGACAGGGAAGGCAATCAGCCCCAGCATTTT. The full variable domain, its missing parts supplied by reference TRBV12-5 and TRBJ1-5, is DARVTQTPRHKVTEMGQEVTMRCQPILGHNTVFWYRQTMMQGLELLAYFRNRAPLDDSGMPKDRFSAEMPDATLATLKIQPSEPRDSAVYFCASGSDREGNQPQHFGDGTRLSIL.

The chain uses TRBV29-1 and TRBJ2-3, with D possibly being TRBD1 (6 bases). Per germline, CDR1 SQVTM and CDR2 ANQGSEA. The CDR3 length is 14 residues. V shed 7 bases and J shed 5 bases, with 19 bases lying between them. CDR3 sequence (DNA): TGCAGCGGTTCCGGGACATCTGCGGTAGATACGCAGTATTTT. It translates to CSGSGTSAVDTQYF.

The chain is built from TRBV3-1 and TRBJ2-1; 7 bases fit TRBD1. The germline CDR1 and CDR2 sequences are LGHDT and YNNKEL (reference sequence). This CDR3 spans 14 amino acids. V lost 3 bases to trimming and J lost 9 bases; unmatched junction nucleotides: 8. CDR3 in amino acids: CASSHEGTVSEQFF. CDR3 coding DNA: TGTGCCAGCAGCCACGAGGGGACAGTTTCTGAGCAGTTCTTC.

The CDR3 spells CASSRLRDSGETQYF. The CDR3 DNA sequence: TGTGCCAGCTCACGACTCCGGGACAGCGGCGAGACCCAGTACTTC. V gene TRBV18 combines with J gene TRBJ2-5; the match to TRBD1 covers 7 bases. The germline V gene encodes CDR1 KGHSH and CDR2 LQKENI. V was pared by 4 bases and J by 5 bases, with 10 bases of the junction left unmatched. The CDR3 is 15 residues long.

The rearrangement uses TRBV20-1 and TRBJ2-3, with D possibly TRBD2 on 7 matching bases. CDR3 length: 13 amino acids. The ends were cut back, 7 bases at V and 4 bases at J, with 15 bases in the middle. Germline-derived CDR1 and CDR2 are DFQATT and SNEGSKA (reference sequence). The CDR3 bases are TGCAGTGGAAGGGGGGGGCCGGCAGATACGCAGTATTTT. Protein product: CSGRGGPADTQYF.

This clonotype was seen a handful of times. V usage is TRBV29-1 and J usage is TRBJ1-1; no reliable D call. Looked up from germline, CDR1 is SQVTM and CDR2 is ANQGSEA. This CDR3 is built from 13 residues. Between the trimmed V and J ends, which lost 3 bases and 4 bases, there was a span of 12 bases. As DNA, the CDR3 is TGCAGCGTTGATGACTCGATTAGCACTGAAGCTTTCTTT. Its translation is CSVDDSISTEAFF.

The chain couples TRBV7-9 to TRBJ1-1; no reliable D call. Germline V gene sequence: CDR1 SEHNR, CDR2 FQNEAQ (reference sequence). Deletions cut 4 bases from V and 2 bases from J, with 11 bases between. The CDR3 runs to 14 residues. Written as DNA, the CDR3 is TGTGCCAGCAGCTGGAGTACATCAAACACTGAAGCTTTCTTT. Translated: CASSWSTSNTEAFF.

V and J are TRBV7-2 and TRBJ1-4; D might be TRBD1 (6 bases). The germline V gene encodes CDR1 SGHTA and CDR2 FQGNSA. There are 16 residues in the CDR3. Deletions cut 3 bases from V and 1 base from J, with 12 bases between. The CDR3 spells CASSFAGAKTNEKLFF. The CDR3 nucleotides read TGTGCCAGCAGCTTCGCGGGGGCCAAAACTAATGAAAAACTGTTTTTT.

This sequence joins TRBV3-1 and TRBJ2-7; 8 positions agree with TRBD2. Germline V gene data show CDR1 as LGHDT and CDR2 as YNNKEL (reference sequence). Germline trimming cut 8 bases from V and 4 bases from J; bases unmatched to any gene: 10. The CDR3 covers 14 residues. CDR3 residues: CASSLTGGPYEQYF. CDR3 coding DNA: TGTGCCAGCTCCCTAACGGGAGGGCCTTACGAGCAGTACTTC.

V usage is TRBV20-1 and J usage is TRBJ1-2; D gene unclear. The V end was cut by 1 base, the J end by 6 bases, with 6 bases between. This CDR3 region has 11 residues. CDR1 is DFQATT and CDR2 is SNEGSKA in the germline V gene (reference sequence). CDR3 in DNA: TGCAGTGCTAGAGGTCGGGATGGCTACACCTTC. Residues: CSARGRDGYTF.

Only a few counts were recorded for this clonotype. Written as DNA, the CDR3 is TGTGCCAGCAGTTACTTTCGGGGAGATAGCAATCAGCCCCAGCATTTT. Residues: CASSYFRGDSNQPQHF. This chain joins TRBV6-2 or TRBV6-3 and TRBJ1-5; no clear D gene. The V gene lost 1 base and the J gene lost 0 bases, with 10 bases spanning the gap. This CDR3 is built from 16 residues. Germline assignment: CDR1 MNHEY and CDR2 SVGEGT.

The V and J genes are TRBV4-3 and TRBJ2-3; D gene uncertain. Trimming stripped 1 base from V and 2 bases from J, with 7 bases between. The germline V gene encodes CDR1 LGHNA and CDR2 YSLEER. The CDR3 is made up of 14 amino acids. The CDR3 is CASSQGRVTDTQYF. The CDR3 bases are TGCGCCAGCAGCCAAGGTCGCGTCACAGATACGCAGTATTTT.

There are a few counts of this clonotype. The chain joins TRBV6-6 to TRBJ1-4; 7 bases align to TRBD1. V lost 6 bases and J lost 7; bases outside the gene matches: 8. This CDR3 is built from 14 residues. The germline V gene encodes CDR1 MNHNY and CDR2 SVGAGI (reference sequence). The CDR3 sequence: CASRSTGKGEKLFF. CDR3 in DNA: TGTGCCAGCAGGTCGACAGGGAAAGGTGAAAAACTGTTTTTT.

The chain employs TRBV24-1 and TRBJ2-1, with a weak D call TRBD2 (5 bases). The germline V gene encodes CDR1 KGHDR and CDR2 SFDVKD. CDR3 length: 15 residues. Trimming left V 1 base short and J 3 bases short, with 9 bases between. The CDR3 here is CATSDFGENYNEQFF. In DNA form, the CDR3 reads TGTGCCACCAGTGATTTTGGGGAGAACTACAATGAGCAGTTCTTC.

This chain links TRBV12-3 or TRBV12-4 with TRBJ2-1; D remains ambiguous. V was cut by 6 bases and J by 4 bases, with 13 bases left in between. This CDR3 contains 14 residues. The CDR3 loop reads CASSIGGEYNEQFF. CDR3 sequence (DNA): TGTGCCAGCAGCATAGGTGGGGAATACAATGAGCAGTTCTTC.

The chain carries TRBV6-2 or TRBV6-3 and TRBJ2-1; D call uncertain. The CDR3 runs 14 residues. CDR1 is MNHEY and CDR2 is SVGEGT in the germline V gene. Between the trimmed V and J ends, which lost 6 bases and 0 bases, there was a span of 9 bases. CDR3 DNA sequence: TGTGCCAGCAGCCCAGAGAGCTCCTACAATGAGCAGTTCTTC. Translated, it gives CASSPESSYNEQFF.

The rearrangement joins TRBV5-1 to TRBJ2-7, with D tentatively TRBD1 (6 bases). V lost 0 bases and J 7 bases, leaving 17 bases between the germline ends. The CDR3 covers 15 residues. Germline V gene lookup returns CDR1 SGHRS and CDR2 YFSETQ. The CDR3 spells CASSLVPGVVEEQYF. DNA of the CDR3: TGCGCCAGCAGCTTGGTTCCAGGGGTCGTGGAAGAGCAGTACTTC.

The chain recombines TRBV7-9 with TRBJ2-5; weak D call: TRBD1 (6 bases). Germline CDR1 is SEHNR and CDR2 is FQNEAQ (reference sequence). The CDR3 has 14 residues. Deletions cut 3 bases from V and 2 bases from J, with 10 bases between. In nucleotides, the CDR3 is TGTGCCAGCAGCTTCGGACAGCCGCAAGAGACCCAGTACTTC. Protein sequence: CASSFGQPQETQYF.

The gene calls are TRBV21-1 and TRBJ2-1. TRBV21-1 is a pseudogene. The CDR3 has 12 residues. The CDR3 is CASSSEDNEQFF. The CDR3 DNA reads TGTGCCAGCAGTTCAGAAGACAATGAGCAGTTCTTC.

V usage is TRBV12-3 or TRBV12-4 and J usage is TRBJ2-1; TRBD1 might be the D (6 bases). V was clipped by 7 bases and J by 0 bases, with 10 bases between them. This CDR3 spans 14 amino acids. The CDR3 loop reads CASTRDTSYNEQFF. In DNA, the CDR3 is TGTGCCAGCACCCGGGACACCTCCTACAATGAGCAGTTCTTC.

This chain joins TRBV7-6 and TRBJ2-1; D tentatively fits TRBD1 or TRBD2 (5 bases each). V was clipped by 5 bases and J by 8 bases, with 22 bases between them. This CDR3 is 16 amino acids long. Germline assignment: CDR1 SGHVS and CDR2 FNYEAQ. CDR3 DNA sequence: TGTGCCAGCAGCCGAGGGGCCGGAGTGGGTTCCGATGAGCAGTTCTTC. Its translation is CASSRGAGVGSDEQFF.

The chain has TRBV5-6 and TRBJ2-7; 11 positions match TRBD2. The trim removed 3 bases at V and 2 bases at J, leaving 4 bases unmatched. Germline lookup yields CDR1 SGHDT and CDR2 YYEEEE. This CDR3 has 15 residues. The CDR3 DNA follows: TGTGCCAGCAGCTCCCGACTAGCGGGGACCTACGAGCAGTACTTC. Its protein is CASSSRLAGTYEQYF. Supplemented by reference TRBV5-6 and TRBJ2-7, the full variable domain reads DAGVTQSPTHLIKTRGQQVTLRCSPKSGHDTVSWYQQALGQGPQFIFQYYEEEERQRGNFPDRFSGHQFPNYSSELNVNALLLGDSALYLCASSSRLAGTYEQYFGPGTRLTVT.

The J gene is TRBJ2-7, the V gene TRBV28, with D uncertain. Germline CDR1 and CDR2: MDHEN and SYDVKM. This CDR3 is 12 amino acids long. Trimming took off 3 bases at V and 5 bases at J, with 8 bases between the two ends. CDR3 coding DNA: TGTGCCAGCAGTTTTCGGCCCGACGAGCAGTACTTC. Translation gives CASSFRPDEQYF.

This chain links TRBV3-1 with TRBJ2-4; a weak D match, TRBD2 (5 bases). CDR3 length equals 14 residues. With 4 bases removed from V and 9 bases from J, the gap between germline ends came to 16 bases. Germline CDR1 is LGHDT and CDR2 is YNNKEL (reference sequence). CDR3 sequence reads: CASSPPSFNGIQYF. In nucleotides, the CDR3 is TGTGCCAGCAGCCCGCCTAGCTTTAACGGCATTCAGTACTTC.

This clonotype was seen a few times. V usage is TRBV5-1 and J usage is TRBJ2-1; 7 positions agree with TRBD1. The germline V gene encodes CDR1 SGHRS and CDR2 YFSETQ. The J segment lost 0 bases and the V segment lost 6 bases, leaving 6 bases of the junction unmatched. The CDR3 length is 15 residues. DNA of the CDR3: TGCGCCAGCAACCGACAGGGTCCCTCCTACAATGAGCAGTTCTTC. It yields the protein CASNRQGPSYNEQFF.

This clonotype was counted only a few times. The rearrangement links TRBV12-3 or TRBV12-4 to TRBJ2-1; 10 bases fit TRBD2. This CDR3 has 16 amino acids. J was trimmed by 7 bases and V by 2 bases; bases with no gene match: 8. The DNA of the CDR3 is TGTGCCAGCAGTTTATTCGGGTCTAGCGGGAGTAATGAGCAGTTCTTC. Its translation is CASSLFGSSGSNEQFF.